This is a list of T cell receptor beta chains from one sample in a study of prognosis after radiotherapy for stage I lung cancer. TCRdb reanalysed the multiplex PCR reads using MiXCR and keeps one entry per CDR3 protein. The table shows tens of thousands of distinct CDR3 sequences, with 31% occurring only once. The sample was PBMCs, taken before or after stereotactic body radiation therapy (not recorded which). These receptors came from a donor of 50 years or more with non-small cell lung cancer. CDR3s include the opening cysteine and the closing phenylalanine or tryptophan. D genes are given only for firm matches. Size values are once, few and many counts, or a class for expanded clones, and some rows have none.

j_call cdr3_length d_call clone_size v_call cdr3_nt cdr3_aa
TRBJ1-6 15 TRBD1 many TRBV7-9 TGTGCCAGCAGCCCCGGGGACAGCTATAATTCACCCCTCCACTTT CASSPGDSYNSPLHF
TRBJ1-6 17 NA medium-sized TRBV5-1 TGCGCCAGCAGCTTGGGGCCACATGCTGCCTATAATTCACCCCTCCACTTT CASSLGPHAAYNSPLHF
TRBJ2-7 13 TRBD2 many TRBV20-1 TGCAGTGCATTAGCGGGAGGTCCTACAGAGCAGTACTTC CSALAGGPTEQYF
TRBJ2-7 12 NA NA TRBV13 TGTGCCAACATCTTAACACCCTACGAGCAGTACTTC CANILTPYEQYF
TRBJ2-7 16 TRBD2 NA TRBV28 TGTGCCAGCAGTCATGGGACTAGCGGGGGGATATACGAGCAGTACTTC CASSHGTSGGIYEQYF
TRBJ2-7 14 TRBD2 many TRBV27 TGTGCCAGCAGTTTCAAGCGGGGGGGCTACGAGCAGTACTTC CASSFKRGGYEQYF
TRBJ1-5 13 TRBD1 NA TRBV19 TGTGCCAGTAGTCAGGGGGGCAATCAGCCCCAGCATTTT CASSQGGNQPQHF
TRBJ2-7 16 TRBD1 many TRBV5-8 TGTGCCAGCAGCGGGTACAGGGGCCCCGCCGACTACGAGCAGTACTTC CASSGYRGPADYEQYF
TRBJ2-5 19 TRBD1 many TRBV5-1 TGCGCCAGCAGCTCCCCCACGACAGGGGCAGTGGGGAACCAAGAGACCCAGTACTTC CASSSPTTGAVGNQETQYF
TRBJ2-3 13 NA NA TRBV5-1 TGCGCCAGCAGCGGCCTGGTTACAGATACGCAGTATTTT CASSGLVTDTQYF
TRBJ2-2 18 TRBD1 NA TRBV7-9 TGTGCCAGCAGCTTCCCTTCCTCAGGGGGAACAACCACCGGGGAGCTGTTTTTT CASSFPSSGGTTTGELFF
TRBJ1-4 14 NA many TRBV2 TGTGCCAGCAGTTTCGCAGAGGAAAATCGAAAACTGTTTTTT CASSFAEENRKLFF
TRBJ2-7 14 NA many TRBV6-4 TGTGCCAGCAGTGACGGGGGGCTCTCCTACGAGCAGTACTTC CASSDGGLSYEQYF
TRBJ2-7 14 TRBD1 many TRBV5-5 TGTGCCAGCAGCTTGAGACAGGGCACCTACGAGCAGTACTTC CASSLRQGTYEQYF
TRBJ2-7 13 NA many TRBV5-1 TGCGCCAGCAGCCCTAAGGTTGCGGGGGAGCAGTACTTC CASSPKVAGEQYF
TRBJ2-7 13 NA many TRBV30 TGTGCCTGGAGCTATGAGTCGGGGGACGAGCAGTACTTC CAWSYESGDEQYF
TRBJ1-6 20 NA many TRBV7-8 TGTGCCAGCAGCTTAGTTGGGAGCCAACGGGGATCCATGCGGCCTTCACCCCTCCACTTT CASSLVGSQRGSMRPSPLHF
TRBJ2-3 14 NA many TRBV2 TGTGCCAGCAGTGAAGGTCAGACGGGCGAAACGCAGTATTTT CASSEGQTGETQYF
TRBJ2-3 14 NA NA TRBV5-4 TGTGCCAGCAGCCTTGAAGGGGTCACAGATACGCAGTATTTT CASSLEGVTDTQYF
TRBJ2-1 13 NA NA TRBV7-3 TGTGCCAGCAGCTTAAGGACAGATGGTGAGCAGTTCTTC CASSLRTDGEQFF
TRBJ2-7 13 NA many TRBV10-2 TGCGCCAGCACAGAGGTCAGGGTCCACGAGCAGTACTTC CASTEVRVHEQYF
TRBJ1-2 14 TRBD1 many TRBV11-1 TGTGCCAGCAGCCCACACGGGACAGGGGACGGCTACACCTTC CASSPHGTGDGYTF
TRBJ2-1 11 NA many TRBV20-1 TGCAGTGCTAGACACCAAAATGAGCAGTTCTTC CSARHQNEQFF
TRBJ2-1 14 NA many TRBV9 TGTGCCAGCACCAGAGACACGTATTACAATGAGCAGTTCTTC CASTRDTYYNEQFF